This T cell receptor (beta chain) was sequenced in a study of blood T cells in healthy people across ages. Whole-study results and caveats: Possibly confounding the expanded clonotype changes was the fact that donor CMV status was unknown. Age advanced and TCR beta diversity per million T cells fell, roughly linearly.

The use of a sample-barcoded 5' primer and a J-beta primer mix characterized a second PCR of 7 to 11 cycles. TCRdb processed the 5' RACE reads anew with MiXCR; each CDR3 protein has one entry. The top ten clones hold 10% to 15% of a sample with over 950,000 distinct CDR3 sequences, more than 30% of them seen once. Note on this clonotype: As yet, its antigen is unknown.

Germline V lookup: CDR1 SGHKS, CDR2 YYEKEE (reference sequence). The CDR3 spans 16 residues. V was shortened by 0 bases and J by 6 bases, with 18 bases between the two germline ends. Sample donors were healthy Caucasian individuals that came from Russia, aged roughly 6 to 100. PBMCs numbering at least 7 million were isolated per sample. This clonotype originated in a man between 18 and 29 years old in good health. The specimen was blood. This chain joins TRBV5-5 and TRBJ1-2; weak D call: TRBD1 (5 bases). CDR3 loop: CASSLVAGSIFDGYTF. For the CDR3, the DNA is TGTGCCAGCAGCTTGGTCGCAGGGTCGATCTTTGATGGCTACACCTTC.